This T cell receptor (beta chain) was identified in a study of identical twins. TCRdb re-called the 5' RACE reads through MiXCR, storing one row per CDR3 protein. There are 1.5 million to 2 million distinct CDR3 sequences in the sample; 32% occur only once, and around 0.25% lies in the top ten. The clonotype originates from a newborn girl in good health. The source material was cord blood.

The CDR3 is CASSQDWSGSYEQYF. CDR3 sequence (DNA): TGTGCCAGCAGCCAAGATTGGAGCGGGAGCTACGAGCAGTACTTC. V and J are TRBV4-2 and TRBJ2-7; 8 bases map to TRBD2. This CDR3 is built from 15 residues. After removal of 0 bases from V and 3 bases from J, the junction contained 4 bases not matched to a gene. Germline V CDR1 and CDR2: LGHNA, YNFKEQ.